The T cell receptor beta chain under discussion was sequenced for a study of identical twins. The CDR3 contains 16 residues. The V end lost 4 bases, the J end lost 0 bases, and 13 bases lay between the germline ends. MiXCR, applied by TCRdb to the 5' RACE reads, yields one record per CDR3 protein. Here the sample spans 200,000 or so distinct CDR3 sequences, about 16% being singletons. Broader study findings: Cross-sectional statistical analysis was relied on for the conclusions, without the same donors being followed.

A remark on this clonotype: As yet, its antigen is unknown.

The same sample was also studied in work on T cells expressing NK-cell markers. From that study: The authors derived TCR beta repertoires from sorted CD3+CD56+NKG2C+, CD3+CD56+NKG2C- and CD3+CD56-NKG2C+ T cells.

The TCR comes from a woman aged 18-30 years in good health. The V call is TRBV12-3 or TRBV12-4, the J call TRBJ2-4, with D possibly matching TRBD1 (6 bases). Material for sequencing was CD8+ T cells sorted from blood. CDR3 amino acids: CASSSRTVLAKNIQYF. The CDR3 DNA reads as TGTGCCAGCAGTTCCCGGACAGTTCTAGCCAAAAACATTCAGTACTTC.